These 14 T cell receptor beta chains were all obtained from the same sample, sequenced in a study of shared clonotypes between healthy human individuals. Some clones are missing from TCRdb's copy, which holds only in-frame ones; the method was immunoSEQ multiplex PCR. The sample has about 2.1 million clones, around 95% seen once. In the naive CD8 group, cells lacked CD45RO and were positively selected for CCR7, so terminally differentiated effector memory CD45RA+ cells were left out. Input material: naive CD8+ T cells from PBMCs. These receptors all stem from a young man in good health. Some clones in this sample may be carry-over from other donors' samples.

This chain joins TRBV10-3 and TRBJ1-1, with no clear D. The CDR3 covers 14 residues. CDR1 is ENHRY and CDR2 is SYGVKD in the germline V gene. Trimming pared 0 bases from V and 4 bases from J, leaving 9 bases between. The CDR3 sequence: CAISESKVRTEAFF. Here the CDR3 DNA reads TGTGCCATCAGTGAGTCTAAGGTGCGCACTGAAGCTTTCTTT.

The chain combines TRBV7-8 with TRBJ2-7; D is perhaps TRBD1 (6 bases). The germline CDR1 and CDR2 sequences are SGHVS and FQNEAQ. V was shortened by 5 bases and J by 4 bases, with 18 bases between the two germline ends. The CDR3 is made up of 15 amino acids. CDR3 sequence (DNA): TGTGCCAGCAGCACACTACGACAGGCTGTTTACGAGCAGTACTTC. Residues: CASSTLRQAVYEQYF.

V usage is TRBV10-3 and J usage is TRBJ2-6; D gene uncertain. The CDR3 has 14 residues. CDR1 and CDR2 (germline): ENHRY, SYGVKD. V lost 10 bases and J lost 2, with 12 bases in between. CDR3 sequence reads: CATMTLTGANVLTF. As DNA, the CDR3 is TGTGCCACCATGACGTTGACTGGGGCCAACGTCCTGACTTTC.

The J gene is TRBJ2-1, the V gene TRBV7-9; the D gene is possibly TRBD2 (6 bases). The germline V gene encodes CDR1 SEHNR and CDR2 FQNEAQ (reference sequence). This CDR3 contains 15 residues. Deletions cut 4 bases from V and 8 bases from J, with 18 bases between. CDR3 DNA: TGTGCCAGCAGCTCTGGGGACGGGAGCGACCATGAGCAGTTCTTC. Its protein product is CASSSGDGSDHEQFF.

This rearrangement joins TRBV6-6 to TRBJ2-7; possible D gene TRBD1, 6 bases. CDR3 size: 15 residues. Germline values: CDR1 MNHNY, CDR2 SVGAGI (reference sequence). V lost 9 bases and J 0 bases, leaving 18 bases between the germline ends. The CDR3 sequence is CARTTPRGDSYEQYF. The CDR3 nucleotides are TGTGCCAGGACCACCCCCAGGGGAGACTCCTACGAGCAGTACTTC.

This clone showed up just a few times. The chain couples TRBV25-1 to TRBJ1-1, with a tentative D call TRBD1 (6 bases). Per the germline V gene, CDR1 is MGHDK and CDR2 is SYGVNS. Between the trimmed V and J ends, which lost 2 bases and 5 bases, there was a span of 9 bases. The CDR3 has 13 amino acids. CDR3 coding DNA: TGTGCCAGCAGTGAAAGGGGGTGGACTGAAGCTTTCTTT. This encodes CASSERGWTEAFF.

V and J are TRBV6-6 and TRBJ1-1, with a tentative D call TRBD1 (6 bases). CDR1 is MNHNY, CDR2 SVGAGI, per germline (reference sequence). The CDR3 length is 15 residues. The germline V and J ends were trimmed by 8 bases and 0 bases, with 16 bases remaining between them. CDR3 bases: TGTGCCAGCTCGACGACCAGACAGGTGAACACTGAAGCTTTCTTT. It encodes CASSTTRQVNTEAFF.

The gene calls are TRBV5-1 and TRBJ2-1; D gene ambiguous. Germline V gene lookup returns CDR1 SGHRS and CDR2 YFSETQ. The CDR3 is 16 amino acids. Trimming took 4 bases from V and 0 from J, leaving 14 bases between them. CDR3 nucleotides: TGCGCCAGCAGCCCTCTATCGGTAATCTCCTACAATGAGCAGTTCTTC. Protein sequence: CASSPLSVISYNEQFF.

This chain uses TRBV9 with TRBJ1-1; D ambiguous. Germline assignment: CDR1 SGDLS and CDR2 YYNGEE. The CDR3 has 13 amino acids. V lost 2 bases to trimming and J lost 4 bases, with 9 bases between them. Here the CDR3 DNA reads TGTGCCAGCAGCGTGGTCCGAGGCACTGAAGCTTTCTTT. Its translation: CASSVVRGTEAFF.

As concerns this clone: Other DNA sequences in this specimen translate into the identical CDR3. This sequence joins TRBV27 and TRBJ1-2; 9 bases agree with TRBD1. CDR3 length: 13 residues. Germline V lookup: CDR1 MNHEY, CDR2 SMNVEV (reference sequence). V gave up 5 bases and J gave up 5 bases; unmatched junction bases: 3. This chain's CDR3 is CASSTTGGYGYTF. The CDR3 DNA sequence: TGTGCCAGCAGTACGACAGGGGGATATGGCTACACCTTC.

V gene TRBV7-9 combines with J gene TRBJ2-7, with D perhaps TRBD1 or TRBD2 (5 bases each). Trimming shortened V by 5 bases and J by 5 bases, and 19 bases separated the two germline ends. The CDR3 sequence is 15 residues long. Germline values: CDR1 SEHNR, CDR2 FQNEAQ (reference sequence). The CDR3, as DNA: TGTGCCAGCAGCGGTGACAGACGGGGAGTCCACGAGCAGTACTTC. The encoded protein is CASSGDRRGVHEQYF.

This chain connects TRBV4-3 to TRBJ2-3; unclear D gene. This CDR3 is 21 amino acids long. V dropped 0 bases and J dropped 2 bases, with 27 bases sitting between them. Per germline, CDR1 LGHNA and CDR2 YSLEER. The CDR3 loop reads CASSQDFSRTSVRRNTDTQYF. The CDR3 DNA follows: TGCGCCAGCAGCCAAGATTTTTCCCGGACGTCCGTTAGACGGAACACAGATACGCAGTATTTT.

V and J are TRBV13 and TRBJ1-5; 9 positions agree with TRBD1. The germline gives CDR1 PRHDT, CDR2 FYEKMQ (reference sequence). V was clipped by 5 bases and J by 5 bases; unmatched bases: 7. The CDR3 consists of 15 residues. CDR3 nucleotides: TGTGCCAGCAGCGCCTCCAGACAGGGGGATCAGCCCCAGCATTTT. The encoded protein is CASSASRQGDQPQHF. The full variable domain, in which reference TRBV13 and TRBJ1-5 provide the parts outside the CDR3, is AAGVIQSPRHLIKEKRETATLKCYPIPRHDTVYWYQQGPGQDPQFLISFYEKMQSDKGSIPDRFSAQQFSDYHSELNMSSLELGDSALYFCASSASRQGDQPQHFGDGTRLSIL.

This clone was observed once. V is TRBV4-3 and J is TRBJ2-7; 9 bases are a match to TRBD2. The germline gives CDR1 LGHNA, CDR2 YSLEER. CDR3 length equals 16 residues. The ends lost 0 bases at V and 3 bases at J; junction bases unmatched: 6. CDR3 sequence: CASSQEYSGGYYEQYF. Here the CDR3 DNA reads TGCGCCAGCAGCCAAGAGTATAGCGGGGGTTACTACGAGCAGTACTTC.